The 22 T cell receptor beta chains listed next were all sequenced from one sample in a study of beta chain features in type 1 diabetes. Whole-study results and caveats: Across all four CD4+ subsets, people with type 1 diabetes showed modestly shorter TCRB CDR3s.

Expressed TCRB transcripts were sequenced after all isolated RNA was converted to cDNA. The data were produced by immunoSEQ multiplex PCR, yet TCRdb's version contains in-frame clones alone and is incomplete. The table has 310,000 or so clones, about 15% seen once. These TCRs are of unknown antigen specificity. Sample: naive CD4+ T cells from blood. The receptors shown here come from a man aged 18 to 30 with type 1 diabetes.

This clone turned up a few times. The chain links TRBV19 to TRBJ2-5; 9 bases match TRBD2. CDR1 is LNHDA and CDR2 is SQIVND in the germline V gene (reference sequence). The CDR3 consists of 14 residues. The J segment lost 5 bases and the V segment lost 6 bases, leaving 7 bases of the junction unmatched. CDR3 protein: CASSLAGPGETQYF. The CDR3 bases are TGTGCCAGTAGCCTAGCGGGACCAGGGGAGACCCAGTACTTC.

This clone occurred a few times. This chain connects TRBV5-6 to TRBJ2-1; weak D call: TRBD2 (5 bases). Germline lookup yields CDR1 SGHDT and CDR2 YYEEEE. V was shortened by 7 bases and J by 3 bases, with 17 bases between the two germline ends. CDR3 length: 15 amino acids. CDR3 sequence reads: CASYRGLTDYNEQFF. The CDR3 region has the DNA TGTGCCAGCTATCGCGGGCTTACCGACTACAATGAGCAGTTCTTC.

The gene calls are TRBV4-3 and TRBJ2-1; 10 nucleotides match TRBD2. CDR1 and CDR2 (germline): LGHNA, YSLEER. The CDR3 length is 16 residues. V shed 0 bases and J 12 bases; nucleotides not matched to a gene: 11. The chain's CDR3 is CASSQEGTSGASRQFF. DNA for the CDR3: TGCGCCAGCAGCCAAGAAGGAACTAGCGGGGCCTCCCGGCAGTTCTTC.

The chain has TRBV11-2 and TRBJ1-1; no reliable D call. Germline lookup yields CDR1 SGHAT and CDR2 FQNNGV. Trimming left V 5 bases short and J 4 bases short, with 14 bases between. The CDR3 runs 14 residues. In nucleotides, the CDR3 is TGTGCCAGCAGCGGGCCGGGGTGGGGCACTGAAGCTTTCTTT. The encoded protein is CASSGPGWGTEAFF.

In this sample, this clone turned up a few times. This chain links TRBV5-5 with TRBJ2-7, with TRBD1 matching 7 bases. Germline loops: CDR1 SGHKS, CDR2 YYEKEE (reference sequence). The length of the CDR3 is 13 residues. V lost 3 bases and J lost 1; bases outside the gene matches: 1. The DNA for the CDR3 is TGTGCCAGCAGCTGGGGACAGTCCTACGAGCAGTACTTC. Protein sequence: CASSWGQSYEQYF.

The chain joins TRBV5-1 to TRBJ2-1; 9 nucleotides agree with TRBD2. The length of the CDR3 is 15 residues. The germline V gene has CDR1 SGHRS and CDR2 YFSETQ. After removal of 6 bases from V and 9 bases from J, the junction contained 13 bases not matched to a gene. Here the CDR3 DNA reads TGCGCCAGCACCCGGTCGGCGGGGGGGCCGGGTGAGCAGTTCTTC. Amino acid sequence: CASTRSAGGPGEQFF.

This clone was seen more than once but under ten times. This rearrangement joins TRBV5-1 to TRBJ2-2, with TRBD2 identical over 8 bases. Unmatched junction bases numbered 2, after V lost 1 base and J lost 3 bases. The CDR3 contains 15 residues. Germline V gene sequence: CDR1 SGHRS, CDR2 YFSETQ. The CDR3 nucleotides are TGCGCCAGCAGCTTGCTAGCGGGCTACACCGGGGAGCTGTTTTTT. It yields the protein CASSLLAGYTGELFF.

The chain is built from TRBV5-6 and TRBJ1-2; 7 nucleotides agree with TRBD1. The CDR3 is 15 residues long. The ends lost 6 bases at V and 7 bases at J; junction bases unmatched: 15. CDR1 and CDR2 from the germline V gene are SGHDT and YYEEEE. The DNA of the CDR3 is TGTGCCAGCACCTCGAGGGCAGGGGGGTTTCTTGGCTACACCTTC. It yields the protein CASTSRAGGFLGYTF.

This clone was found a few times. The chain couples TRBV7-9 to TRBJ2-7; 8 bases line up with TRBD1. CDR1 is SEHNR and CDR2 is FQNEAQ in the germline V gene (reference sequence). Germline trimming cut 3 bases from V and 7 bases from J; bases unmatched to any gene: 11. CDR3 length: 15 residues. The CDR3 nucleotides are TGTGCCAGCAGCTTCGAAGGGCAGGGGGCAGGGGAGCAGTACTTC. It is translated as CASSFEGQGAGEQYF.

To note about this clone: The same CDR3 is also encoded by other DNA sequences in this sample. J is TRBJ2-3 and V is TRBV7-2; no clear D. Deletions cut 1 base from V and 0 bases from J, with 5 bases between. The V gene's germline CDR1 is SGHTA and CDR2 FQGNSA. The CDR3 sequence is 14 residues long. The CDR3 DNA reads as TGTGCCAGCAGCTTAGGGCCTAGCACAGATACGCAGTATTTT. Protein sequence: CASSLGPSTDTQYF.

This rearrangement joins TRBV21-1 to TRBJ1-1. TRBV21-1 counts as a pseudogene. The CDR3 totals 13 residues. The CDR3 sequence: CASSLDTGGEAFF. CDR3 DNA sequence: TGTGCCAGCAGCCTTGACACCGGGGGTGAAGCTTTCTTT.

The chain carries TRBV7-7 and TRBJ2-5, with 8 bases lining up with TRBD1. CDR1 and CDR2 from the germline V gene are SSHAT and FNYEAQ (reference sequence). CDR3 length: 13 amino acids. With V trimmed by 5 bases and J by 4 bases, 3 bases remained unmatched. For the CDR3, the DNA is TGTGCCAGCAGCCCCAGGGGGCGAGAGACCCAGTACTTC. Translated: CASSPRGRETQYF.

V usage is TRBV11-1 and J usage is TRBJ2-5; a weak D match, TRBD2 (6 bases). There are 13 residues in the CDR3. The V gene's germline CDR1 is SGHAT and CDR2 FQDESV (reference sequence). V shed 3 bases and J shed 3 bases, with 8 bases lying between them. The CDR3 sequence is CASSLGGEETQYF. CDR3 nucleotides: TGTGCCAGCAGCTTGGGGGGAGAAGAGACCCAGTACTTC.

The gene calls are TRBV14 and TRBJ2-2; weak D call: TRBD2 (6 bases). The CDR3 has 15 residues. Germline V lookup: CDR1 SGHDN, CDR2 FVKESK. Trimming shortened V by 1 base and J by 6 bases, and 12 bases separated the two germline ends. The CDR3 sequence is CASSQVFGGPGELFF. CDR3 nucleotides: TGTGCCAGCAGCCAAGTTTTCGGGGGTCCCGGGGAGCTGTTTTTT.

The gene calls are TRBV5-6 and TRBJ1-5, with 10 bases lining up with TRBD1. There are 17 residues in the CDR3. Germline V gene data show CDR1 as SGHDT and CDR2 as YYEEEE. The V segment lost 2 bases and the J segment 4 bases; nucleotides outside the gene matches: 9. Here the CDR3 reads CASSFRTGGWENQPQHF. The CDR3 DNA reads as TGTGCCAGCAGCTTCCGGACAGGGGGTTGGGAAAATCAGCCCCAGCATTTT.

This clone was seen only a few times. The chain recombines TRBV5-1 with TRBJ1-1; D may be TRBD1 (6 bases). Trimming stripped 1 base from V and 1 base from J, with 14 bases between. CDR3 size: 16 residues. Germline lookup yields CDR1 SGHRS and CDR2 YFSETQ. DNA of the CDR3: TGCGCCAGCAGCTTGCTTTCCTCAGGGGCGAACACTGAAGCTTTCTTT. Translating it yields CASSLLSSGANTEAFF.

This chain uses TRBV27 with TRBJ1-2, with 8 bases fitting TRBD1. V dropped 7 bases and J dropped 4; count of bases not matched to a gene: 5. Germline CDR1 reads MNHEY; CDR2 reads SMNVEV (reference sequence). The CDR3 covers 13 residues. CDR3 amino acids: CASTFGTGYGYTF. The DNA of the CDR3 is TGTGCCAGCACTTTCGGGACAGGCTATGGCTACACCTTC.

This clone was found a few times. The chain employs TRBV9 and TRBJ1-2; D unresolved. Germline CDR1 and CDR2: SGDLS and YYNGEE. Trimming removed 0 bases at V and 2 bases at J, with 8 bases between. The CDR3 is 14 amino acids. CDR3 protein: CASSVDYPNYGYTF. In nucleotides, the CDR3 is TGTGCCAGCAGCGTAGACTATCCCAACTATGGCTACACCTTC.

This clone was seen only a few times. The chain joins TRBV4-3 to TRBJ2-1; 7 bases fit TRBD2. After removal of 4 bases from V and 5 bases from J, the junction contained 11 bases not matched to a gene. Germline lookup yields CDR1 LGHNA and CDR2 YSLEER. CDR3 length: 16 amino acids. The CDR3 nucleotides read TGCGCCAGCAGCCTCGAGTGGCGGGGGAATCACAATGAGCAGTTCTTC. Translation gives CASSLEWRGNHNEQFF.

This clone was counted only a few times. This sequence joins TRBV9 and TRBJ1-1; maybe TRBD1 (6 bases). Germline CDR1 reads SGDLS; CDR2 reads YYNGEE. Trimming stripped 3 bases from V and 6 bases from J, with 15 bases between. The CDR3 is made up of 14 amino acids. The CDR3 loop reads CASSAGRGAAEAFF. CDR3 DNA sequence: TGTGCCAGCAGCGCCGGACGGGGGGCTGCTGAAGCTTTCTTT.

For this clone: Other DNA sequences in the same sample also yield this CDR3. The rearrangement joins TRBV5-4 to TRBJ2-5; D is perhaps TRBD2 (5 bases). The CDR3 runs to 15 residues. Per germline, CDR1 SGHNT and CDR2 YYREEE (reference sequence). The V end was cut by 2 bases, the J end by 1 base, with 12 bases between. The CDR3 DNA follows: TGTGCCAGCAGCTTTGGTCTAGCTGTCCAAGAGACCCAGTACTTC. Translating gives CASSFGLAVQETQYF.

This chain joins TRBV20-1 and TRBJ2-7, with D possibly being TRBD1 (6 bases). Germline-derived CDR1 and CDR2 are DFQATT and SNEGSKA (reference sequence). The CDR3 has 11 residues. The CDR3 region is CRGALGDEQYF. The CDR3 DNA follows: TGCAGGGGGGCCTTGGGGGACGAGCAGTACTTC.